These 18 T cell receptor beta chains share one sample of origin, sequenced in a study of blood T cells in healthy people across ages (dated by TCRdb to the mid-2010s). The protocol used for the library was 5' RACE. The second PCR ran for about 6 to 11 cycles and used a J-beta primer mix along with a sample-barcoded 5' primer. Using fastp at Q25 and MiXCR, TCRdb reprocessed the public reads and kept productive beta chains. Each CDR3 protein appears once, grouped with its most common genes and DNA. The sample table records around 2 million distinct CDR3 sequences; 30% to 40% of these occur just once. Clones ranked in the top ten supply 23% of the sample. Specimen: blood. The source of these receptors is a human donor in good health.

V gene TRBV20-1 combines with J gene TRBJ2-7, with D hard to call. V was cut by 1 base and J by 3 bases, with 10 bases left in between. This CDR3 comprises 13 residues. Germline V gives CDR1 DFQATT, CDR2 SNEGSKA (reference sequence). CDR3 protein: CSARGLQYYEQYF. In DNA, the CDR3 is TGCAGTGCTAGAGGTCTACAGTACTACGAGCAGTACTTC.

This clonotype was recorded at least ten times. V and J are TRBV20-1 and TRBJ1-2, with 8 bases lining up with TRBD1. V shed 6 bases and J 8 bases; nucleotides not matched to a gene: 8. Per the germline V gene, CDR1 is DFQATT and CDR2 is SNEGSKA (reference sequence). CDR3 length: 12 residues. The CDR3 here is CSAPGGQAGYTF. CDR3 sequence (DNA): TGCAGTGCCCCGGGGGGACAGGCCGGCTACACCTTC.

This clonotype came up a few times. V gene TRBV6-2 or TRBV6-3 combines with J gene TRBJ1-1; D is unresolved. CDR3 length: 12 amino acids. Trimming pared 8 bases from V and 3 bases from J, leaving 10 bases between. Germline V CDR1 and CDR2: MNHEY, SVGEGT. CDR3 in DNA: TGTGCCAGCCGGAGTTGGGACACTGAAGCTTTCTTT. As protein: CASRSWDTEAFF.

The chain joins TRBV29-1 to TRBJ1-2; TRBD1 is a possible D gene (6 bases). V was pared by 5 bases and J by 1 base, with 11 bases between. From germline, CDR1 is SQVTM and CDR2 ANQGSEA. The CDR3 consists of 13 residues. CDR3 residues: CSVMDSLNYGYTF. DNA of the CDR3: TGCAGCGTTATGGACAGCCTTAACTATGGCTACACCTTC.

V and J are TRBV7-8 and TRBJ1-1; 12 bases map to TRBD1. The CDR3 is 17 residues long. V shed 3 bases, J shed 1 base, and the junction held 6 bases outside the gene matches. Looked up from germline, CDR1 is SGHVS and CDR2 is FQNEAQ. For the CDR3, the DNA is TGTGCCAGCAGCTTTTTGGGGACAGGGGGCACGAACACTGAAGCTTTCTTT. Protein product: CASSFLGTGGTNTEAFF.

The V gene is TRBV9, the J gene TRBJ2-4; tentative D call: TRBD2 (5 bases). The V end lost 3 bases, the J end lost 8 bases, and 15 bases lay between the germline ends. The CDR3 is 14 amino acids. Per germline, CDR1 SGDLS and CDR2 YYNGEE. CDR3 sequence (DNA): TGTGCCAGCAGCGATACGACGGACGGGGACATTCAGTACTTC. Translating gives CASSDTTDGDIQYF.

The genes are TRBV7-7 and TRBJ2-3; 12 positions match TRBD2. The V and J ends lost 5 bases and 8 bases, in that order; junction bases with no gene match: 8. The CDR3 covers 15 residues. Per germline, CDR1 SSHAT and CDR2 FNYEAQ (reference sequence). The CDR3 spells CASSRLAGEPGTQYF. The CDR3 DNA reads as TGTGCCAGCAGCCGACTAGCGGGGGAACCTGGTACGCAGTATTTT.

This clonotype was detected only once. The chain joins TRBV5-1 to TRBJ2-5, with D maybe TRBD1 (6 bases). There are 15 residues in the CDR3. Trimming removed 4 bases at V and 2 bases at J, with 15 bases between. The germline V gene encodes CDR1 SGHRS and CDR2 YFSETQ. The CDR3 DNA follows: TGCGCCAGCAGCCCAGGGGAACGGCCTCAAGAGACCCAGTACTTC. Translating it yields CASSPGERPQETQYF.

The chain carries TRBV7-2 and TRBJ1-1; D gene uncertain. The CDR3 is 13 amino acids. V was pared by 1 base and J by 7 bases, with 10 bases between. CDR1 is SGHTA and CDR2 is FQGNSA in the germline V gene. The CDR3 nucleotides are TGTGCCAGCAGCTTAGTGAGCGGAGTTGAAGCTTTCTTT. As protein: CASSLVSGVEAFF.

V gene TRBV7-3 combines with J gene TRBJ2-1; TRBD2 matches 14 bases. After removal of 3 bases from V and 2 bases from J, the junction contained 12 bases not matched to a gene. The length of the CDR3 is 20 residues. From germline, CDR1 is SGHTA and CDR2 FQGTGA. CDR3 nucleotide sequence: TGTGCCAGCAGCTTGCCGACTAGCGGGGGGGCCGGTTTAGCCTACAATGAGCAGTTCTTC. This sequence encodes CASSLPTSGGAGLAYNEQFF.

A note on this clonotype: The junction and the germline gene differ at one end; a read error may be behind it. V usage is TRBV29-1 and J usage is TRBJ2-3, with TRBD2 matching over 7 bases. Germline V gene sequence: CDR1 SQVTM, CDR2 ANQGSEA. The CDR3 extends over 16 amino acids. In nucleotides, the CDR3 is TGCAGAGTTGAAGATCCTAGCGGCTCTTACACAGATACGCAGTATTTT. Translated, it gives CRVEDPSGSYTDTQYF.

This clonotype was seen a handful of times. The chain uses TRBV6-5 and TRBJ1-2, with a possible D match to TRBD1 (5 bases). Germline V gives CDR1 MNHEY, CDR2 SVGAGI. The CDR3 extends over 18 amino acids. Between the trimmed V and J ends, which lost 0 bases and 2 bases, there was a span of 19 bases. CDR3 DNA: TGTGCCAGCAGTTACTCGAACACTGGGACGGTACTAAACTATGGCTACACCTTC. Its protein product is CASSYSNTGTVLNYGYTF.

The sample holds a few counts of this clonotype. CDR3 DNA sequence: TGTGCCAGCAGCGATAGCTTGACAGGGGAGTACGAGCAGTACTTC. The encoded protein is CASSDSLTGEYEQYF. The chain combines TRBV7-8 with TRBJ2-7, with 8 bases lining up with TRBD1. Unmatched junction bases numbered 10, after V lost 5 bases and J lost 4 bases. The CDR3 loop spans 15 amino acids. CDR1 and CDR2 from the germline V gene are SGHVS and FQNEAQ. The entire variable domain, with the rest obtained from reference TRBV7-8 and TRBJ2-7, is as follows: GAGVSQSPRYKVAKRGQDVALRCDPISGHVSLFWYQQALGQGPEFLTYFQNEAQLDKSGLPSDRFFAERPEGSVSTLKIQRTQQEDSAVYLCASSDSLTGEYEQYFGPGTRLTVT.

Concerning this clonotype itself: The junction shows a germline mismatch at one end, possibly a read error. The gene calls are TRBV12-3 or TRBV12-4 and TRBJ2-3, with D possibly being TRBD2 (5 bases). There are 15 residues in the CDR3. In nucleotides, the CDR3 is TGTGCCAGCAGTAAGACCCAAGAGGGCACAGATGCGCAGTATTTT. Translation: CASSKTQEGTDAQYF.

The chain carries TRBV7-9 and TRBJ2-3; maybe TRBD2 (5 bases). The CDR3 extends over 14 amino acids. Looked up from germline, CDR1 is SEHNR and CDR2 is FQNEAQ (reference sequence). The V end lost 3 bases, the J end lost 8 bases, and 15 bases lay between the germline ends. CDR3 sequence (DNA): TGTGCCAGCAGCTTCGACCAACCGAGCGGTACGCAGTATTTT. Its translation: CASSFDQPSGTQYF.

The CDR3 reads CASSQNFRGIHTF. Written as DNA, the CDR3 is TGCGCCAGCAGCCAAAACTTCAGGGGAATCCACACCTTC. The V and J genes are TRBV4-3 and TRBJ1-2; D might be TRBD1 (6 bases). The CDR3 totals 13 residues. Germline CDR1 is LGHNA and CDR2 is YSLEER. V was trimmed by 2 bases and J by 12 bases, leaving 16 bases between them.

CDR3 coding DNA: TGTGCCAGCAGCCCTGCAACGAGTCAGGTCAGCTCCTACAATGAGCAGTTCTTC. It encodes CASSPATSQVSSYNEQFF. The chain employs TRBV4-2 and TRBJ2-1; D gene uncertain. In germline, CDR1 is LGHNA, CDR2 YNFKEQ. Trimming removed 4 bases from V and 0 bases from J, with 19 bases in between. CDR3 length equals 18 residues.

This clonotype has a handful of counts. V gene TRBV28 combines with J gene TRBJ1-6; weak D call: TRBD1 (6 bases). The CDR3 covers 14 residues. Germline CDR1 is MDHEN and CDR2 is SYDVKM. V was trimmed by 5 bases and J by 5 bases, leaving 10 bases between them. CDR3 coding DNA: TGTGCCAGCAGTATACAGGGTGATAATTCACCCCTCCACTTT. Amino acid sequence: CASSIQGDNSPLHF.